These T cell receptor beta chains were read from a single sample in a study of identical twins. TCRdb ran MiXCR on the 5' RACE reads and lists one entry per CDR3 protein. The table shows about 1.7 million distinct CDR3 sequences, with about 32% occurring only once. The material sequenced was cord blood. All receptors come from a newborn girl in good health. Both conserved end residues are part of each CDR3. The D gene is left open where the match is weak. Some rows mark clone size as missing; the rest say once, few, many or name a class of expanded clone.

DNA: TGTGCCAGCAGCGCGAGTAGCGGGAGGGCAGATACGCAGTATTTT; CDR3: CASSASSGRADTQYF; J: TRBJ2-3; size: few; D: TRBD2; V: TRBV9
DNA: TGTGCCAGCAGCCACGAGGGGAGGGGTAGTAATGAGCAGTTCTTC; CDR3: CASSHEGRGSNEQFF; J: TRBJ2-1; size: few; D: TRBD2; V: TRBV3-1
DNA: TGTGCCAGCTCACTCGGACAGGGAATGACTAACTATGGCTACACCTTC; CDR3: CASSLGQGMTNYGYTF; J: TRBJ1-2; size: NA; D: TRBD1; V: TRBV18
DNA: TGTGCCAGCAGTGGTCAGGGGGGAGTCACTGAAGCTTTCTTT; CDR3: CASSGQGGVTEAFF; J: TRBJ1-1; size: NA; D: TRBD1; V: TRBV6-4
DNA: TGTGCCAGCAGCTCTTACAGGGGGGCTAGAAATGAGCAGTTCTTC; CDR3: CASSSYRGARNEQFF; J: TRBJ2-1; size: few; D: TRBD1; V: TRBV28
DNA: TGTGCCAGCAGCTTAGGGACAGGGCCTCTTAATTCACCCCTCCACTTT; CDR3: CASSLGTGPLNSPLHF; J: TRBJ1-6; size: NA; D: TRBD1; V: TRBV7-9
DNA: TGTGCCAGCAGTGAATTAGCGGACACCGGGGAGCTGTTTTTT; CDR3: CASSELADTGELFF; J: TRBJ2-2; size: few; D: NA; V: TRBV25-1
DNA: TGTGCCAGCAGCAGAACAGGGGCCCTTAGCTCCTACGAGCAGTACTTC; CDR3: CASSRTGALSSYEQYF; J: TRBJ2-7; size: NA; D: TRBD1; V: TRBV7-6
DNA: TGTGCCAGCAGCTTAATGGCAGTGAACACTGAAGCTTTCTTT; CDR3: CASSLMAVNTEAFF; J: TRBJ1-1; size: NA; D: NA; V: TRBV11-2
DNA: TGTGCCAGCGTATTTCCCTCGACAGGGAGACCTACCACAGATACGCAGTATTTT; CDR3: CASVFPSTGRPTTDTQYF; J: TRBJ2-3; size: few; D: TRBD1; V: TRBV6-8
DNA: TGTGCCAGCAGCTTAGAAGTGAGCTACGACCAGTACTTC; CDR3: CASSLEVSYDQYF; J: TRBJ2-7; size: NA; D: NA; V: TRBV11-2
DNA: TGCAGTGCGAGACAGGGGGCAGAGAACACTGAAGCTTTCTTT; CDR3: CSARQGAENTEAFF; J: TRBJ1-1; size: NA; D: TRBD1; V: TRBV20-1
DNA: TGCAGTGCTAAGGGGAACACTGAAGCTTTCTTT; CDR3: CSAKGNTEAFF; J: TRBJ1-1; size: NA; D: NA; V: TRBV20-1
DNA: TGTGCCATCAGGGGAGGGGAGGGCGCGGGTCAGCCCCAGCATTTT; CDR3: CAIRGGEGAGQPQHF; J: TRBJ1-5; size: NA; D: NA; V: TRBV10-3
DNA: TGCAGTGCTAGACGGCCGGACAGGGTTCGGGAGACCCAGTACTTC; CDR3: CSARRPDRVRETQYF; J: TRBJ2-5; size: NA; D: TRBD1; V: TRBV20-1
DNA: TGCAGTGCTAGACCACAGGGAGGTAATCAGCCCCAGCATTTT; CDR3: CSARPQGGNQPQHF; J: TRBJ1-5; size: few; D: NA; V: TRBV20-1
DNA: TGTGCCACCAGTGACCCCGGGACTAGCGGGAGAGTGGCCTACAATGAGCAGTACTTC; CDR3: CATSDPGTSGRVAYNEQYF; J: TRBJ2-5; size: NA; D: TRBD2; V: TRBV24-1
DNA: TGTGCCAGCAGCTTCCGGGGGATGCTACCAAATGAGCAGTACTTC; CDR3: CASSFRGMLPNEQYF; J: TRBJ2-5; size: NA; D: NA; V: TRBV7-2
DNA: TGTGCCAGCAGTCACAGGGCCATGAATGAAAAACTGTTTTTT; CDR3: CASSHRAMNEKLFF; J: TRBJ1-4; size: once; D: NA; V: TRBV12-3/TRBV12-4
DNA: TGTGCCAGCAGCGTAGAAGGGTTGGGGACAGATACGCAGTATTTT; CDR3: CASSVEGLGTDTQYF; J: TRBJ2-3; size: few; D: NA; V: TRBV9
DNA: TGCGCCAGCAGCCAAGGCCGACGGACAATCTCCTACAATGAGCAGTACTTC; CDR3: CASSQGRRTISYNEQYF; J: TRBJ2-7; size: NA; D: NA; V: TRBV4-1
DNA: TGTGCCAGCAGCCAAGTGACAGGGGCAGATACGCAGTATTTT; CDR3: CASSQVTGADTQYF; J: TRBJ2-3; size: NA; D: TRBD1; V: TRBV14
DNA: TGTGCCAGCAGCGTTTTAGCGGGGAGCGTCCACGAGCAGTACTTC; CDR3: CASSVLAGSVHEQYF; J: TRBJ2-7; size: NA; D: TRBD2; V: TRBV9
DNA: TGTGCCAGCAGTGAATATCCCGGCGGGGGGTTGGGAAAGTACAATGAGCAGTTCTTC; CDR3: CASSEYPGGGLGKYNEQFF; J: TRBJ2-1; size: NA; D: TRBD2; V: TRBV25-1
DNA: TGCGCCAGCAGCTATTCCGCGGGAGGGGGTGAGCAGTTCTTC; CDR3: CASSYSAGGGEQFF; J: TRBJ2-1; size: NA; D: TRBD2; V: TRBV5-1
DNA: TGTGCCAGCAGTTCGTCCCGGGTTAGCAATCAGCCCCAGCATTTT; CDR3: CASSSSRVSNQPQHF; J: TRBJ1-5; size: NA; D: NA; V: TRBV6-5
DNA: TGTGCCAGCAGTGAAAAGGCAGGCGTTTGGAATGAGCAGTTCTTC; CDR3: CASSEKAGVWNEQFF; J: TRBJ2-1; size: few; D: NA; V: TRBV2
DNA: TGTGCCAGCAGTGTTCTAGCGAACTACGAGCAGTACTTC; CDR3: CASSVLANYEQYF; J: TRBJ2-7; size: NA; D: NA; V: TRBV12-3/TRBV12-4
DNA: TGTGCCAGCAGCTTATCTCCCCCAACCACCGGGATCATCACAGATACGCAGTATTTT; CDR3: CASSLSPPTTGIITDTQYF; J: TRBJ2-3; size: NA; D: NA; V: TRBV7-6
DNA: TGCAGTGCTCGAAGACTAGCGGGGGGGCGAGAGACCCAGTACTTC; CDR3: CSARRLAGGRETQYF; J: TRBJ2-5; size: NA; D: TRBD2; V: TRBV20-1
DNA: TGTGCCAGCCGGACTAGCGACACAGATACGCAGTATTTT; CDR3: CASRTSDTDTQYF; J: TRBJ2-3; size: few; D: TRBD2; V: TRBV6-6
DNA: TGTGCCACCAGTGACTGGACTAGCGGGATCACAGATACGCAGTATTTT; CDR3: CATSDWTSGITDTQYF; J: TRBJ2-3; size: few; D: TRBD2; V: TRBV24-1
DNA: TGTGCCAGCACCCTGGGACTAGCGGGAGGGAGCTCCTACAATGAGCAGTTCTTC; CDR3: CASTLGLAGGSSYNEQFF; J: TRBJ2-1; size: NA; D: TRBD2; V: TRBV28
DNA: TGCAGTGCTAGAGGCCGCGGTGATCTTTGGGAGCAGTTCTTC; CDR3: CSARGRGDLWEQFF; J: TRBJ2-1; size: NA; D: NA; V: TRBV20-1
DNA: TGTGCCAGCAGTCAAACGACAGGGGAACTGTTTTTT; CDR3: CASSQTTGELFF; J: TRBJ2-2; size: many; D: TRBD1; V: TRBV6-6
DNA: TGTGCCAGCTCGACCAGTGGGGATACGCAGTTCTTC; CDR3: CASSTSGDTQFF; J: TRBJ2-1; size: few; D: NA; V: TRBV18
DNA: TGTGCCAGCAGTTATACTAGAGTGAATGAGCAGTTCTTC; CDR3: CASSYTRVNEQFF; J: TRBJ2-1; size: NA; D: NA; V: TRBV28
DNA: TGTGCCAGCAGTGAAGTGGGGGGCTACACCTTC; CDR3: CASSEVGGYTF; J: TRBJ1-2; size: many; D: NA; V: TRBV25-1
DNA: TGTGGCACTAACCATCCGGGACAGGGGATATACGAGCAGTACTTC; CDR3: CGTNHPGQGIYEQYF; J: TRBJ2-7; size: NA; D: TRBD1; V: TRBV24-1
DNA: TGTGCCAGCAGTTTGGACAGCGGGACTGAAGCTTTCTTT; CDR3: CASSLDSGTEAFF; J: TRBJ1-1; size: few; D: NA; V: TRBV28
DNA: TGTGCCAGCAGCTTAACTAGCGGCATCACAGATACGCAGTATTTT; CDR3: CASSLTSGITDTQYF; J: TRBJ2-3; size: few; D: TRBD2; V: TRBV7-2